The 31 T cell receptor beta chains listed next were all sequenced from one sample in a study of CD8 T cells in ankylosing spondylitis. TCRdb ran MiXCR on the 5' RACE reads and lists one entry per CDR3 protein. This table holds under 200,000 distinct CDR3 sequences, around 9.6% found once. The material sequenced was blood, either unsorted or a sorted T cell fraction (not recorded which). The receptor set was obtained from a female donor with ankylosing spondylitis or in good health (not recorded which).

This clonotype was detected ten times or more. The chain joins TRBV5-6 to TRBJ2-7, with 7 bases lining up with TRBD2. The J segment lost 2 bases and the V segment lost 2 bases, leaving 7 bases of the junction unmatched. The length of the CDR3 is 15 residues. Germline values: CDR1 SGHDT, CDR2 YYEEEE. Here the CDR3 reads CASSFYSGSAYEQYF. The CDR3 DNA sequence: TGTGCCAGCAGCTTTTATAGCGGGTCCGCCTACGAGCAGTACTTC. Full variable domain (rest looked up from reference TRBV5-6 and TRBJ2-7): DAGVTQSPTHLIKTRGQQVTLRCSPKSGHDTVSWYQQALGQGPQFIFQYYEEEERQRGNFPDRFSGHQFPNYSSELNVNALLLGDSALYLCASSFYSGSAYEQYFGPGTRLTVT.

V gene TRBV7-9 combines with J gene TRBJ1-2; 8 bases align to TRBD1. Germline trimming cut 4 bases from V and 3 bases from J; bases unmatched to any gene: 7. The CDR3 runs to 15 residues. Per the germline V gene, CDR1 is SEHNR and CDR2 is FQNEAQ (reference sequence). This CDR3 reads CASSSPQDRDYGYTF. The CDR3 nucleotides are TGTGCCAGCAGCTCCCCACAGGACAGGGACTATGGCTACACCTTC.

CDR3: CATSDWSVQETQYF. In DNA form, the CDR3 reads TGTGCCACCAGTGATTGGTCAGTCCAAGAGACCCAGTACTTC. The J gene is TRBJ2-5, the V gene TRBV24-1; D gene unclear. CDR1 KGHDR and CDR2 SFDVKD come from the germline V gene. This CDR3 comprises 14 residues. The V end was cut by 2 bases, the J end by 1 base, with 7 bases between.

The chain couples TRBV7-2 to TRBJ2-3; TRBD1 is a possible D gene (7 bases). Looked up from germline, CDR1 is SGHTA and CDR2 is FQGNSA. V shed 4 bases and J shed 2 bases, with 13 bases lying between them. The CDR3 is 15 amino acids. CDR3 loop: CASSWRGLDTDTQYF. The CDR3 DNA reads TGTGCCAGCAGCTGGAGGGGGCTAGACACAGATACGCAGTATTTT.

This clonotype was recorded at least ten times. The rearrangement links TRBV20-1 to TRBJ2-7, with D possibly being TRBD2 (5 bases). Germline CDR1 is DFQATT and CDR2 is SNEGSKA (reference sequence). Trimming left V 2 bases short and J 2 bases short, with 16 bases between. The CDR3 has 15 amino acids. The CDR3 loop reads CSARSQKAGAYEQYF. DNA for the CDR3: TGCAGTGCTAGAAGCCAAAAGGCGGGCGCCTACGAGCAGTACTTC.

This chain joins TRBV12-3 or TRBV12-4 and TRBJ1-1; D call uncertain. The CDR3 runs 11 residues. V lost 3 bases and J 7 bases, leaving 6 bases between the germline ends. The CDR3 sequence: CASSFGNEAFF. For the CDR3, the DNA is TGTGCCAGCAGTTTTGGAAATGAAGCTTTCTTT.

This chain joins TRBV4-1 and TRBJ1-1, with TRBD1 matching 10 bases. The CDR3 sequence is 14 residues long. The trim removed 5 bases at V and 5 bases at J, leaving 5 bases unmatched. CDR1 MGHRA and CDR2 YSYEKL come from the germline V gene. The CDR3 coding sequence is TGCGCCAGCAGCGTAAGACAGGGGGCGACTGAAGCTTTCTTT. Amino acids: CASSVRQGATEAFF.

This clonotype was seen a handful of times. The chain couples TRBV7-9 to TRBJ2-5; 8 nucleotides align to TRBD2. CDR1 is SEHNR, CDR2 FQNEAQ, per germline (reference sequence). J gave up 1 base and V 0 bases, and 7 bases lay outside the gene matches. The CDR3 contains 17 residues. CDR3 DNA: TGTGCCAGCAGCTTAGCGTGGCGGGAGGAGAGCCAAGAGACCCAGTACTTC. This gives the protein CASSLAWREESQETQYF.

The V gene is TRBV6-6, the J gene TRBJ1-2, with 8 bases that match TRBD1. Germline V gene sequence: CDR1 MNHNY, CDR2 SVGAGI (reference sequence). The CDR3 sequence is 12 residues long. Trimming at V came to 10 bases and at J to 6 bases, leaving 7 bases not matched to a gene. The CDR3 region has the DNA TGTGCCATCCCAGGGGGCAGGAATGGCTACACCTTC. This encodes CAIPGGRNGYTF.

This clonotype has just a few counts. The genes are TRBV5-6 and TRBJ2-7; D is ambiguous. The CDR3 length is 13 residues. V was trimmed by 2 bases and J by 3 bases, leaving 9 bases between them. CDR1 is SGHDT, CDR2 YYEEEE, per germline. Here the CDR3 reads CASSFTNSYEQYF. Here the CDR3 DNA reads TGTGCCAGCAGCTTCACCAACAGCTACGAGCAGTACTTC.

J is TRBJ1-4 and V is TRBV6-2 or TRBV6-3, with D hard to call. The CDR3 is made up of 15 amino acids. Germline-derived CDR1 and CDR2 are MNHEY and SVGEGT. Trimming left V 2 bases short and J 0 bases short, with 7 bases between. CDR3 amino acids: CASSYGHPTNEKLFF. The CDR3 bases are TGTGCCAGCAGTTACGGGCATCCAACTAATGAAAAACTGTTTTTT.

The chain links TRBV3-1 to TRBJ2-7; 11 bases align to TRBD2. J was trimmed by 4 bases and V by 4 bases; bases with no gene match: 6. The CDR3 extends over 15 amino acids. Germline assignment: CDR1 LGHDT and CDR2 YNNKEL (reference sequence). The CDR3 reads CASSPPGTSGYEQYF. The CDR3, as DNA: TGTGCCAGCAGCCCCCCCGGGACTAGCGGTTACGAGCAGTACTTC.

In this sample, this clonotype turned up many times. The chain links TRBV2 to TRBJ2-7; D possibly corresponds to TRBD1 (5 bases). The CDR3 has 13 amino acids. Germline CDR1 is SNHLY and CDR2 is FYNNEI. The ends were cut back, 7 bases at V and 6 bases at J, with 16 bases in the middle. The CDR3, as DNA: TGTGCCAGCATGGGGCAGGTCACCAGCGAGCAGTACTTC. Translation: CASMGQVTSEQYF.

This clonotype has just a few counts. The V gene is TRBV5-1, the J gene TRBJ2-1; 14 bases match TRBD2. Germline trimming cut 3 bases from V and 5 bases from J; bases unmatched to any gene: 4. CDR1 and CDR2 from the germline V gene are SGHRS and YFSETQ. The CDR3 length is 16 residues. CDR3 loop: CASSWTSGRSHNEQFF. The CDR3 region has the DNA TGCGCCAGCAGCTGGACTAGCGGGAGGTCCCACAATGAGCAGTTCTTC.

This clonotype was seen only a few times. The V gene is TRBV4-2, the J gene TRBJ1-4; 8 nucleotides line up with TRBD1. V lost 2 bases to trimming and J lost 7 bases; unmatched junction nucleotides: 12. CDR1 is LGHNA and CDR2 is YNFKEQ in the germline V gene. The CDR3 runs to 17 residues. This chain's CDR3 is CASSQPGAGGRGEKLFF. CDR3 sequence (DNA): TGTGCCAGCAGCCAACCCGGGGCAGGGGGCCGCGGTGAAAAACTGTTTTTT.

The chain recombines TRBV7-2 with TRBJ2-7, with TRBD2 matching 9 bases. CDR3 size: 15 residues. The germline gives CDR1 SGHTA, CDR2 FQGNSA. After removal of 3 bases from V and 3 bases from J, the junction contained 6 bases not matched to a gene. The CDR3 reads CASSFFTSGFYEQYF. CDR3 sequence (DNA): TGTGCCAGCAGCTTTTTTACTAGCGGGTTCTACGAGCAGTACTTC.

This chain connects TRBV12-3 or TRBV12-4 to TRBJ2-3, with 9 bases aligning to TRBD2. V gave up 6 bases and J gave up 3 bases; unmatched junction bases: 7. The CDR3 loop spans 15 amino acids. The CDR3 here is CASRYSGSRTDTQYF. The CDR3 DNA sequence: TGTGCCAGCAGATATAGCGGGAGTCGTACAGATACGCAGTATTTT.

The chain joins TRBV4-2 to TRBJ1-1; unclear D gene. Between the trimmed V and J ends, which lost 1 base and 10 bases, there was a span of 10 bases. This CDR3 region has 12 residues. The germline V gene has CDR1 LGHNA and CDR2 YNFKEQ. The CDR3, as DNA: TGTGCCAGCAGCCAAGTAGGCGGTGTAGCTTTCTTT. It yields the protein CASSQVGGVAFF.

The chain links TRBV2 to TRBJ1-1; D gene unclear. Germline loops: CDR1 SNHLY, CDR2 FYNNEI. The CDR3 is made up of 11 amino acids. V was clipped by 9 bases and J by 6 bases, with 11 bases between them. CDR3: CASSTSAEAFF. Written as DNA, the CDR3 is TGTGCCAGTAGCACGAGCGCTGAAGCTTTCTTT.

A few counts support this clonotype. The rearrangement links TRBV4-3 to TRBJ2-2; 7 bases fit TRBD2. Germline CDR1 reads LGHNA; CDR2 reads YSLEER. The V gene end was trimmed by 3 bases and the J gene end by 3 bases; junction bases not matched to a gene: 7. This CDR3 comprises 16 residues. CDR3 amino acids: CASSQALAVDTGELFF. The CDR3 DNA follows: TGCGCCAGCAGCCAGGCCCTAGCGGTTGACACCGGGGAGCTGTTTTTT.

The chain has TRBV6-5 and TRBJ2-7; either TRBD1 or TRBD2 may supply D (5 bases each). The germline V and J ends were trimmed by 2 bases and 3 bases, with 8 bases remaining between them. Per the germline V gene, CDR1 is MNHEY and CDR2 is SVGAGI. The CDR3 runs 13 residues. The CDR3 bases are TGTGCCAGCAGTTACGGGGACGGCTACGAGCAGTACTTC. Protein: CASSYGDGYEQYF.

The sample holds many counts of this clonotype. The chain employs TRBV7-9 and TRBJ1-1; tentative D call: TRBD1 (5 bases). Germline-derived CDR1 and CDR2 are SEHNR and FQNEAQ (reference sequence). The CDR3 loop spans 15 amino acids. Trimming left V 2 bases short and J 0 bases short, with 10 bases between. This CDR3 reads CASSLIRQMNTEAFF. The CDR3 DNA follows: TGTGCCAGCAGCTTAATCAGACAGATGAACACTGAAGCTTTCTTT.

This clonotype occurred a few times. This chain joins TRBV4-3 and TRBJ1-6; D unresolved. The ends were cut back, 0 bases at V and 9 bases at J, with 6 bases in the middle. CDR1 LGHNA and CDR2 YSLEER come from the germline V gene. The CDR3 runs 13 residues. CDR3: CASSQDRGSPLHF. In DNA form, the CDR3 reads TGCGCCAGCAGCCAAGATCGGGGTTCACCCCTCCACTTT.

This clonotype was counted between two and nine times. The chain combines TRBV11-2 with TRBJ2-3; 8 nucleotides match TRBD2. V lost 5 bases, J lost 4 bases, and 11 bases stayed unmatched. The length of the CDR3 is 16 residues. Germline loops: CDR1 SGHAT, CDR2 FQNNGV. The chain's CDR3 is CASSHRRAGASDTQYF. CDR3 nucleotide sequence: TGTGCCAGCAGCCACAGGCGAGCGGGAGCATCAGATACGCAGTATTTT.

This clonotype occurred a few times. The V gene is TRBV12-3 or TRBV12-4, the J gene TRBJ2-1; 11 bases fit TRBD2. After removal of 4 bases from V and 9 bases from J, the junction contained 11 bases not matched to a gene. This CDR3 region has 16 residues. The DNA of the CDR3 is TGTGCCAGCAGTTCCCCTAGCGGGAGGAAAACGGGTGAGCAGTTCTTC. Protein: CASSSPSGRKTGEQFF.

This chain connects TRBV7-7 to TRBJ1-1; 7 bases line up with TRBD1. The trim removed 5 bases at V and 3 bases at J, leaving 3 bases unmatched. The CDR3 has 13 amino acids. Germline CDR1 is SSHAT and CDR2 is FNYEAQ (reference sequence). For the CDR3, the DNA is TGTGCCAGCAGCGCAGGGACAGACACTGAAGCTTTCTTT. Translation gives CASSAGTDTEAFF.

This clonotype has a handful of counts. The rearrangement links TRBV19 to TRBJ2-7; no definite D call. Germline V lookup: CDR1 LNHDA, CDR2 SQIVND (reference sequence). The V and J ends lost 3 bases and 2 bases respectively, with 11 bases between them. The CDR3 is 14 residues long. This CDR3 reads CASSMGSTTYEQYF. CDR3 DNA: TGTGCCAGTAGTATGGGCAGTACCACCTACGAGCAGTACTTC. The full variable domain, its missing parts supplied by reference TRBV19 and TRBJ2-7, is DGGITQSPKYLFRKEGQNVTLSCEQNLNHDAMYWYRQDPGQGLRLIYYSQIVNDFQKGDIAEGYSVSREKKESFPLTVTSAQKNPTAFYLCASSMGSTTYEQYFGPGTRLTVT.

The rearrangement joins TRBV3-1 to TRBJ1-2; weak D call: TRBD1 (5 bases). This CDR3 comprises 13 residues. V was cut by 1 base and J by 8 bases, with 11 bases left in between. The germline gives CDR1 LGHDT, CDR2 YNNKEL (reference sequence). The CDR3 here is CASSQVGGDGYTF. The CDR3 coding sequence is TGTGCCAGCAGCCAAGTTGGGGGGGACGGCTACACCTTC.

This clonotype came up a few times. This chain links TRBV11-2 with TRBJ2-3, with 8 bases identical to TRBD2. The CDR3 loop spans 16 amino acids. CDR1 and CDR2 from the germline V gene are SGHAT and FQNNGV. The junction had 5 bases not matched to a gene; V was cut back by 3 bases and J by 0 bases. CDR3 coding DNA: TGTGCCAGCAGCTTCTGGACTAGCAGTAGCACAGATACGCAGTATTTT. This gives the protein CASSFWTSSSTDTQYF.

This clonotype was seen a handful of times. The chain couples TRBV7-9 to TRBJ1-1; perhaps TRBD1 as D (6 bases). CDR3 size: 14 residues. Germline-derived CDR1 and CDR2 are SEHNR and FQNEAQ (reference sequence). Trimming shortened V by 10 bases and J by 2 bases, and 17 bases separated the two germline ends. CDR3 residues: CATLPGGPNTEAFF. Here the CDR3 DNA reads TGTGCCACCCTCCCGGGGGGCCCAAACACTGAAGCTTTCTTT.

V usage is TRBV2 and J usage is TRBJ2-7; the D is unclear. V was pared by 3 bases and J by 1 base, with 10 bases between. The germline gives CDR1 SNHLY, CDR2 FYNNEI. The CDR3 loop spans 14 amino acids. CDR3 protein: CASSEAGGSYEQYF. For the CDR3, the DNA is TGTGCCAGCAGTGAGGCAGGCGGTTCCTACGAGCAGTACTTC.